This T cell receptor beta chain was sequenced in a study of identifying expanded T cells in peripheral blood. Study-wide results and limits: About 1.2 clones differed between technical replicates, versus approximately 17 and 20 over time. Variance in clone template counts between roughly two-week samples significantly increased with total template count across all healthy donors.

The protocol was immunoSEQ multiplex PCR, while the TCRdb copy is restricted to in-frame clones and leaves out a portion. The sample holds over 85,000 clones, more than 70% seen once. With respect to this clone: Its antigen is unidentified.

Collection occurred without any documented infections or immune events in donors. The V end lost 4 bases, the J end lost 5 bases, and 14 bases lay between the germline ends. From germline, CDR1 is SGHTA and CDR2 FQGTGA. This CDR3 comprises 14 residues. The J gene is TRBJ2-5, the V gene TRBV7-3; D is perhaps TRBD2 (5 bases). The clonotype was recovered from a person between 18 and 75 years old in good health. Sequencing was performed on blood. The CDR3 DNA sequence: TGTGCCAGCAGCTCCCGCGCGGGTAGCGAGACCCAGTACTTC. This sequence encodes CASSSRAGSETQYF.